This T cell receptor (beta chain) emerged from a study of blood T cell repertoires in COVID-19. Whole-study context: The United States, Italy and Spain were the sources of the acute and convalescent COVID-19 samples.

Original handling: Nucleated cell number was recorded as an estimate derived from reference gene primer amplification. The protocol was immunoSEQ multiplex PCR, while the TCRdb copy is restricted to in-frame clones and leaves out a portion. V and J calls and clone size are those listed in that table; D and trimming were worked out from the DNA. Here the sample spans about 180,000 clones, approximately 85% being singletons. Participant ages covered about 18 to 89 years across 25 or so US areas. Germline V gene sequence: CDR1 MNHEY, CDR2 SVGAGI. The CDR3 runs 12 residues. The germline V and J ends were trimmed by 4 bases and 8 bases, with 9 bases remaining between them.

The rearrangement uses TRBV6-5 and TRBJ2-1; TRBD1 might be the D (5 bases). The sample was PBMCs or T cells enriched from blood (not recorded which). This clonotype was obtained from a man aged 35 to 55 who had recovered from COVID-19. The CDR3 here is CASSFSRDEQFF. The CDR3 region has the DNA TGTGCCAGCAGTTTCTCCAGGGATGAGCAGTTCTTC.